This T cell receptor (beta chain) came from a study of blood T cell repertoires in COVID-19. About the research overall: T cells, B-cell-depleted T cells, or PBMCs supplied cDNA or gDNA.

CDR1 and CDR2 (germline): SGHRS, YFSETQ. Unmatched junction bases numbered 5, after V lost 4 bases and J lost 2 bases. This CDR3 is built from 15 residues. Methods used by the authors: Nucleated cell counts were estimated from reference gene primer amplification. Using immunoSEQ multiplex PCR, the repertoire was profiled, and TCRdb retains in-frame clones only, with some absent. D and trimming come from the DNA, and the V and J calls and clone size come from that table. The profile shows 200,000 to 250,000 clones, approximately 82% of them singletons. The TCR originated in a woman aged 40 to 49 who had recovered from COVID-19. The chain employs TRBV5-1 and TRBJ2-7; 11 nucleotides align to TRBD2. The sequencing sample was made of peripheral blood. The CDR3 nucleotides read TGCGCCAGCAGCGTGGGACTAGCGGTGACCTACGAGCAGTACTTC. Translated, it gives CASSVGLAVTYEQYF.